This is a list of T cell receptor beta chains from one sample in a study. TCRdb redid the calling of the 5' RACE reads with MiXCR, one entry per CDR3 protein. This table holds 30,000 to 40,000 distinct CDR3 sequences, 26% found once. Sequenced input: naive CD4+ T cells sorted from a lymph node. The receptors here all came from a female donor with breast cancer. Both conserved end residues are part of each CDR3. The order of the fields is CDR3 protein, J gene, V gene.

CDR3: CASSLLRNEQFF
J: TRBJ2-1
V: TRBV7-9

CDR3: CSVFSENTGELFF
J: TRBJ2-2
V: TRBV29-1

CDR3: CASGLMAYRDNEQFF
J: TRBJ2-1
V: TRBV7-3

CDR3: CASSPGLASAGELFF
J: TRBJ2-2
V: TRBV6-2/TRBV6-3

CDR3: CASRNSPNTEAFF
J: TRBJ1-1
V: TRBV5-1

CDR3: CASSFRDRGHEQFF
J: TRBJ2-1
V: TRBV28

CDR3: CASSSSRLRDLTTEAFF
J: TRBJ1-1
V: TRBV7-8

CDR3: CASSSTGASTEAFF
J: TRBJ1-1
V: TRBV5-1

CDR3: CASSPEGETQYF
J: TRBJ2-5
V: TRBV12-3/TRBV12-4

CDR3: CSVDPPDQPQHF
J: TRBJ1-5
V: TRBV29-1

CDR3: CASNLQGARSPLHF
J: TRBJ1-6
V: TRBV6-6

CDR3: CASSKHGTSGANVLTF
J: TRBJ2-6
V: TRBV12-3/TRBV12-4

CDR3: CAIAERGTDTQYF
J: TRBJ2-3
V: TRBV10-3

CDR3: CASSLGGADEQFF
J: TRBJ2-1
V: TRBV5-1

CDR3: CASSSHSYDTQYF
J: TRBJ2-3
V: TRBV7-3

CDR3: CASRRQLNTEAFF
J: TRBJ1-1
V: TRBV3-1

CDR3: CSARNLMERGTGELFF
J: TRBJ2-2
V: TRBV20-1

CDR3: CASSDQPYGEGGYTF
J: TRBJ1-2
V: TRBV6-1

CDR3: CASSRSPGEAEAFF
J: TRBJ1-1
V: TRBV7-3

CDR3: CASSNRDRGGSVTEAFF
J: TRBJ1-1
V: TRBV5-1

CDR3: CSANSGGAGQETQYF
J: TRBJ2-5
V: TRBV20-1

CDR3: CASSEAQGRQFF
J: TRBJ2-1
V: TRBV6-5

CDR3: CASSPGQPKKPQHF
J: TRBJ1-5
V: TRBV12-3/TRBV12-4

CDR3: CASSVESPYGYTF
J: TRBJ1-2
V: TRBV2

CDR3: CASIERDSRSYEQYF
J: TRBJ2-7
V: TRBV6-6